The 19 T cell receptor beta chains in this list originate from one sample, sequenced in a study of T cells in Graves' hyperthyroidism and ophthalmopathy. There were TCR beta CDR3 regions amplified from RNA transcripts. First-round RT-PCR of the TCR CDR3 relied on the HTBI primer set. TCRdb called the multiplex PCR reads again in MiXCR, with one record for every CDR3 protein. The sample yields under 400,000 distinct CDR3 sequences, 18% seen once. Sequenced input: blood. The receptors here all came from a woman between 45 and 60 years old with Graves' hyperthyroidism.

This clonotype was seen only a few times. The gene calls are TRBV5-1 and TRBJ1-2; D unresolved. V lost 0 bases and J lost 6, with 18 bases in between. Germline-derived CDR1 and CDR2 are SGHRS and YFSETQ. The CDR3 is made up of 16 amino acids. CDR3 in amino acids: CASSLEWVSDGDGYTF. CDR3 bases: TGCGCCAGCAGCTTGGAGTGGGTTTCCGATGGCGATGGCTACACCTTC.

There are many counts of this clonotype. This chain links TRBV3-1 with TRBJ1-2, with D hard to call. The germline CDR1 and CDR2 sequences are LGHDT and YNNKEL (reference sequence). V dropped 4 bases and J dropped 2 bases, with 8 bases sitting between them. This CDR3 comprises 13 residues. The CDR3 bases are TGTGCCAGCAGCCGCCAGGAGAACTATGGCTACACCTTC. It encodes CASSRQENYGYTF.

This clonotype occurred many times. The chain is built from TRBV3-1 and TRBJ1-4, with TRBD1 matching over 9 bases. J lost 8 bases, V lost 7 bases, and 5 bases had no gene match. CDR1 and CDR2 from the germline V gene are LGHDT and YNNKEL (reference sequence). The CDR3 length is 13 residues. The CDR3 loop is CASTDRGLEKLFF. The CDR3 DNA sequence: TGTGCCAGCACCGACAGGGGGTTAGAAAAACTGTTTTTT.

This chain uses TRBV28 with TRBJ1-5; D might be TRBD1 (6 bases). Germline CDR1 reads MDHEN; CDR2 reads SYDVKM. This CDR3 is built from 13 residues. V lost 1 base, J lost 5 bases, and 6 bases lay in between. CDR3: CASSLYRDQPQHF. The CDR3 nucleotides read TGTGCCAGCAGTTTATACAGGGATCAGCCCCAGCATTTT.

This clonotype was counted only a few times. The chain links TRBV2 to TRBJ2-7; the D gene is possibly TRBD2 (6 bases). The CDR3 is made up of 12 amino acids. Trimming removed 8 bases at V and 8 bases at J, with 16 bases between. CDR1 and CDR2 from the germline V gene are SNHLY and FYNNEI. CDR3 sequence: CASLPRGLKQYV. The CDR3 region has the DNA TGTGCCAGCTTACCGCGGGGTCTGAAGCAGTACGTC.

The V gene is TRBV20-1, the J gene TRBJ2-2; D uncertain. Deletions cut 2 bases from V and 7 bases from J, with 11 bases between. The V gene's germline CDR1 is DFQATT and CDR2 SNEGSKA (reference sequence). The CDR3 length is 13 residues. CDR3 residues: CSARHETGGELFF. Written as DNA, the CDR3 is TGCAGTGCTAGACATGAAACGGGCGGGGAGCTGTTTTTT.

The rearrangement joins TRBV5-5 to TRBJ2-3; tentatively, D is TRBD1 or TRBD2 (6 bases each). This CDR3 is built from 16 residues. V gave up 0 bases and J gave up 3 bases, with 14 bases separating them. Germline CDR1 is SGHKS and CDR2 is YYEKEE (reference sequence). The CDR3 bases are TGTGCCAGCAGCTTGGCCCCGAGGGGGGAGACAGATACGCAGTATTTT. Translated: CASSLAPRGETDTQYF.

The chain carries TRBV7-2 and TRBJ1-1; D is uncertain. Germline V CDR1 and CDR2: SGHTA, FQGNSA. This CDR3 is built from 14 residues. The V end was cut by 3 bases, the J end by 2 bases, with 10 bases between. CDR3 in amino acids: CASSFTAGNTEAFF. The CDR3 region has the DNA TGTGCCAGCAGCTTTACGGCGGGAAACACTGAAGCTTTCTTT.

The rearrangement joins TRBV10-3 to TRBJ2-3; 9 bases match TRBD2. This CDR3 spans 17 amino acids. Germline values: CDR1 ENHRY, CDR2 SYGVKD. V lost 3 bases, J lost 3 bases, and 10 bases stayed unmatched. CDR3 sequence reads: CAISDFLAGIGTDTQYF. DNA for the CDR3: TGTGCCATCAGTGATTTCCTAGCGGGGATCGGAACAGATACGCAGTATTTT.

This clonotype was found a few times. CDR3 region: CASSPRQVAGNSPLHF. CDR3 bases: TGTGCCAGCAGTCCCCGACAGGTAGCGGGGAATTCACCCCTCCACTTT. The chain carries TRBV28 and TRBJ1-6; a weak D match, TRBD1 (6 bases). The ends were cut back, 5 bases at V and 7 bases at J, with 18 bases in the middle. In germline, CDR1 is MDHEN, CDR2 SYDVKM. This CDR3 has 16 residues.

This clonotype showed up just a few times. Germline and junction disagree at one end, which may indicate a read error. The gene calls are TRBV20-1 and TRBJ1-2, with D maybe TRBD1 (5 bases). The V gene's germline CDR1 is DFQATT and CDR2 SNEGSKA (reference sequence). The CDR3 has 13 residues. The CDR3: CSARGAVREGYTF. The CDR3 DNA reads TGCAGTGCCAGAGGAGCCGTCAGGGAGGGCTACACCTTC.

Worth noting for this clonotype: An end of the junction does not agree with germline; a read error may underlie this. The gene calls are TRBV7-9 and TRBJ2-1, with 11 bases fitting TRBD1. The CDR3 sequence is 15 residues long. The V gene's germline CDR1 is SEHNR and CDR2 FQNEAQ (reference sequence). The CDR3 coding sequence is TGTGCCAGCAACTTAGGACAGGGGGCGAGTAATGAGCAGTTCTTC. This encodes CASNLGQGASNEQFF.

J is TRBJ2-1 and V is TRBV12-3 or TRBV12-4; D remains ambiguous. The CDR3 loop spans 14 amino acids. Trimming left V 7 bases short and J 1 base short, with 11 bases between. The CDR3 reads CASKQHLSYNEQFF. In nucleotides, the CDR3 is TGTGCCAGCAAGCAGCACCTTTCCTACAATGAGCAGTTCTTC.

A few counts support this clonotype. The chain carries TRBV10-3 and TRBJ2-1; 9 nucleotides match TRBD2. Trimming at V came to 2 bases and at J to 0 bases, leaving 2 bases not matched to a gene. This CDR3 is built from 16 residues. Looked up from germline, CDR1 is ENHRY and CDR2 is SYGVKD. The chain's CDR3 is CAISELAGSSYNEQFF. The CDR3, as DNA: TGTGCCATCAGTGAGCTAGCGGGGAGCTCCTACAATGAGCAGTTCTTC.

The CDR3 loop reads CASSIQEGSLDGYTF. The DNA of the CDR3 is TGTGCCAGTAGTATCCAGGAAGGCTCCTTGGATGGCTACACCTTC. The chain joins TRBV19 to TRBJ1-2; D gene ambiguous. V was shortened by 3 bases and J by 6 bases, with 17 bases between the two germline ends. The CDR3 is 15 residues long. CDR1 is LNHDA and CDR2 is SQIVND in the germline V gene (reference sequence).

In its sample, this clonotype was seen many times. The J gene is TRBJ1-1, the V gene TRBV5-1; 7 nucleotides agree with TRBD1. The CDR3 extends over 13 amino acids. The V gene end was trimmed by 5 bases and the J gene end by 4 bases; junction bases not matched to a gene: 5. In germline, CDR1 is SGHRS, CDR2 YFSETQ. This chain's CDR3 is CASRGEGATEAFF. The CDR3 coding sequence is TGCGCCAGCAGAGGTGAGGGGGCCACTGAAGCTTTCTTT.

This clonotype showed up many times. The V gene is TRBV12-3 or TRBV12-4, the J gene TRBJ1-3; 9 bases map to TRBD1. This CDR3 is 15 amino acids long. With 5 bases clipped from V and 10 bases from J, the junction kept 12 bases outside the gene matches. CDR3 sequence: CASSQGQGRGGTIYF. The CDR3 DNA follows: TGTGCCAGCAGTCAAGGACAGGGGCGCGGAGGAACCATATATTTT.

This clonotype was counted ten times or more. This chain links TRBV3-1 with TRBJ2-5, with a weak D call TRBD1 (6 bases). V was clipped by 5 bases and J by 1 base, with 14 bases between them. CDR3 size: 15 residues. Germline CDR1 reads LGHDT; CDR2 reads YNNKEL (reference sequence). CDR3 coding DNA: TGTGCCAGCAGCTTAGACAGGAATTTCCAAGAGACCCAGTACTTC. Protein sequence: CASSLDRNFQETQYF.

The chain couples TRBV5-1 to TRBJ1-1; D is unclear. This CDR3 comprises 12 residues. Trimming took off 5 bases at V and 6 bases at J, with 11 bases between the two ends. Germline V gives CDR1 SGHRS, CDR2 YFSETQ. The CDR3 nucleotides read TGCGCCAGCAGTAGTTTTGGCGCTGAAGCTTTCTTT. It specifies CASSSFGAEAFF.